This passage covers 29 T cell receptor beta chains from one sample sequenced in a study of blood T cell repertoires in COVID-19. The repertoire was sequenced with immunoSEQ multiplex PCR; TCRdb's copy has only in-frame clones and lacks some. This sample carries 300,000 or so clones, roughly 82% of them seen once, and the ten largest clones take around 1.5%. The sample taken for sequencing was peripheral blood. The receptors stem from a woman aged 45-65 years with acute or convalescent COVID-19.

The rearrangement links TRBV24-1 to TRBJ1-6; TRBD1 aligns across 9 bases. The CDR3 sequence is 16 residues long. Germline CDR1 reads KGHDR; CDR2 reads SFDVKD. V was pared by 2 bases and J by 7 bases, with 5 bases of the junction left unmatched. The CDR3 bases are TGTGCCACCAGTGATTCCGGGACAGGGAACAATTCACCCCTCCACTTT. Protein sequence: CATSDSGTGNNSPLHF.

The genes are TRBV7-2 and TRBJ2-2, with 14 bases aligning to TRBD2. After removal of 7 bases from V and 0 bases from J, the junction contained 4 bases not matched to a gene. CDR3 length: 17 residues. Looked up from germline, CDR1 is SGHTA and CDR2 is FQGNSA. CDR3 coding DNA: TGTGCCAGCACGCGGACTAGCGGGAGGTCGAACACCGGGGAGCTGTTTTTT. It encodes CASTRTSGRSNTGELFF.

The chain couples TRBV19 to TRBJ1-2; 7 positions match TRBD1. Germline V gene lookup returns CDR1 LNHDA and CDR2 SQIVND (reference sequence). After removal of 7 bases from V and 4 bases from J, the junction contained 9 bases not matched to a gene. The CDR3 length is 14 residues. CDR3 nucleotide sequence: TGTGCCAGTAAGCCGGGGGACAGACCCTATGGCTACACCTTC. This sequence encodes CASKPGDRPYGYTF. The whole variable domain, remainder taken from reference TRBV19 and TRBJ1-2, is DGGITQSPKYLFRKEGQNVTLSCEQNLNHDAMYWYRQDPGQGLRLIYYSQIVNDFQKGDIAEGYSVSREKKESFPLTVTSAQKNPTAFYLCASKPGDRPYGYTFGSGTRLTVV.

The rearrangement joins TRBV6-2 or TRBV6-3 to TRBJ2-7; TRBD1 agrees at 9 bases. Germline CDR1 MNHEY, CDR2 SVGEGT. This CDR3 has 15 amino acids. V gave up 5 bases and J gave up 0 bases; unmatched junction bases: 5. CDR3 bases: TGTGCCAGCAGTCCGGGGACAGGGAGCTCCTACGAGCAGTACTTC. Amino acid sequence: CASSPGTGSSYEQYF.

The chain links TRBV9 to TRBJ2-1; D gene ambiguous. Germline loops: CDR1 SGDLS, CDR2 YYNGEE. V was clipped by 0 bases and J by 6 bases, with 7 bases between them. CDR3 length: 13 residues. The CDR3 spells CASSVAGSNEQFF. The CDR3 DNA reads TGTGCCAGCAGCGTAGCTGGCAGCAATGAGCAGTTCTTC.

The rearrangement joins TRBV24-1 to TRBJ2-5, with 8 bases identical to TRBD1. This CDR3 is 17 amino acids long. CDR1 is KGHDR and CDR2 is SFDVKD in the germline V gene. Trimming took 3 bases from V and 4 from J; bases not matched to a gene: 12. The CDR3 loop reads CATSDTRQGTLAETQYF. The DNA for the CDR3 is TGTGCCACCAGTGATACCCGACAGGGGACGTTGGCAGAGACCCAGTACTTC.

This sequence joins TRBV9 and TRBJ2-7; 10 bases match TRBD1. The CDR3 runs to 15 residues. J lost 5 bases, V lost 2 bases, and 7 bases had no gene match. Germline values: CDR1 SGDLS, CDR2 YYNGEE. The CDR3 spells CASSVRTGGWNEQYF. The CDR3 DNA reads TGTGCCAGCAGCGTTCGGACAGGGGGATGGAACGAGCAGTACTTC. The complete variable domain, with remaining parts taken from reference TRBV9 and TRBJ2-7, reads DSGVTQTPKHLITATGQRVTLRCSPRSGDLSVYWYQQSLDQGLQFLIQYYNGEERAKGNILERFSAQQFPDLHSELNLSSLELGDSALYFCASSVRTGGWNEQYFGPGTRLTVT.

The chain employs TRBV7-8 and TRBJ1-3; D perhaps matches TRBD1 (6 bases). CDR1 and CDR2 (germline): SGHVS, FQNEAQ. V shed 4 bases and J shed 2 bases, with 9 bases lying between them. CDR3 length: 14 residues. In DNA, the CDR3 is TGTGCCAGCAGCTCCAGGACAGCTGGAAACACCATATATTTT. Translated, it gives CASSSRTAGNTIYF.

The chain joins TRBV28 to TRBJ2-2; 8 bases are shared with TRBD2. Losses at the gene ends were 6 bases for V and 6 bases for J; bases not matched to a gene: 12. The CDR3 consists of 16 residues. The germline V gene encodes CDR1 MDHEN and CDR2 SYDVKM. This CDR3 reads CASSPGLGRSSGELFF. The CDR3, as DNA: TGTGCCAGCAGCCCGGGACTAGGGAGGAGCTCCGGGGAGCTGTTTTTT.

The CDR3 spells CASSDRGRDTQYF. The CDR3 DNA reads TGTGCCAGCAGCGACAGGGGACGAGATACGCAGTATTTT. V gene TRBV13 combines with J gene TRBJ2-3, with TRBD1 matching over 8 bases. Per the germline V gene, CDR1 is PRHDT and CDR2 is FYEKMQ (reference sequence). V shed 5 bases, J shed 5 bases, and the junction held 3 bases outside the gene matches. This CDR3 comprises 13 residues.

V and J are TRBV7-8 and TRBJ2-7; a possible D gene is TRBD2 (5 bases). This CDR3 contains 13 residues. Germline V gene data show CDR1 as SGHVS and CDR2 as FQNEAQ. V lost 4 bases, J lost 3 bases, and 10 bases lay in between. CDR3 in DNA: TGTGCCAGCAGCTACCGGGATCGCTACGAGCAGTACTTC. This gives the protein CASSYRDRYEQYF.

This chain uses TRBV2 with TRBJ1-1, with TRBD1 matching 7 bases. This CDR3 contains 15 residues. Germline V lookup: CDR1 SNHLY, CDR2 FYNNEI. With 0 bases clipped from V and 4 bases from J, the junction kept 5 bases outside the gene matches. The DNA for the CDR3 is TGTGCCAGCAGTGAAGCGCCTAACAGGGGCACTGAAGCTTTCTTT. Translated: CASSEAPNRGTEAFF.

This clone turned up a few times. J is TRBJ2-2 and V is TRBV29-1; D is ambiguous. CDR1 and CDR2 (germline): SQVTM, ANQGSEA. The CDR3 contains 12 residues. Trimming cost V 7 bases and J 9 bases, with 15 bases left between them. CDR3 loop: CSARTLGRELFF. DNA of the CDR3: TGCAGCGCCCGAACCTTGGGCCGGGAGCTGTTTTTT.

In DNA, the CDR3 is TGTGCCAGCAGCGTATTCAGGATAAGATTTGGACAGGGCTCATCCTACGAGCAGTACTTC. Amino acid sequence: CASSVFRIRFGQGSSYEQYF. The chain couples TRBV9 to TRBJ2-7; 8 bases agree with TRBD1. The CDR3 has 20 amino acids. V lost 1 base to trimming and J lost 1 base; unmatched junction nucleotides: 19. Germline CDR1 reads SGDLS; CDR2 reads YYNGEE.

The chain employs TRBV7-6 and TRBJ1-2; TRBD1 aligns across 9 bases. V lost 5 bases to trimming and J lost 7 bases; unmatched junction nucleotides: 11. From germline, CDR1 is SGHVS and CDR2 FNYEAQ. This CDR3 spans 15 amino acids. In nucleotides, the CDR3 is TGTGCCAGCAGCGCTTACAGGGGGCGCTTCGGTGGCTACACCTTC. It translates to CASSAYRGRFGGYTF.

The table lists this clone with a count of one. V is TRBV7-7 and J is TRBJ2-5; D might be TRBD2 (6 bases). The germline V gene has CDR1 SSHAT and CDR2 FNYEAQ (reference sequence). The CDR3 is 15 residues long. V lost 5 bases, J lost 5 bases, and 18 bases lay in between. The CDR3 loop is CASSTRPGGSETQYF. The CDR3 region has the DNA TGTGCCAGCAGCACCCGCCCCGGGGGTTCCGAGACCCAGTACTTC. The whole variable domain, filled in from reference TRBV7-7 and TRBJ2-5, reads GAGVSQSPRYKVTKRGQDVTLRCDPISSHATLYWYQQALGQGPEFLTYFNYEAQPDKSGLPSDRFSAERPEGSISTLTIQRTEQRDSAMYRCASSTRPGGSETQYFGPGTRLLVL.

V usage is TRBV5-1 and J usage is TRBJ1-2; 9 bases are shared with TRBD1. The CDR3 contains 14 residues. Germline CDR1 reads SGHRS; CDR2 reads YFSETQ. The junction had 5 bases not matched to a gene; V was cut back by 0 bases and J by 8 bases. The DNA of the CDR3 is TGCGCCAGCAGCTTGGACGGGACAGGGAGAGGCTACACCTTC. It translates to CASSLDGTGRGYTF.

The chain joins TRBV27 to TRBJ1-4, with D maybe TRBD1 (6 bases). This CDR3 has 14 residues. The ends were cut back, 3 bases at V and 8 bases at J, with 13 bases in the middle. CDR1 and CDR2 from the germline V gene are MNHEY and SMNVEV (reference sequence). CDR3 in DNA: TGTGCCAGCAGTTTGGCAGGGGCAGGGGAAAAACTGTTTTTT. Protein sequence: CASSLAGAGEKLFF. Looking up the rest from reference TRBV27 and TRBJ1-4 gives the full variable domain: EAQVTQNPRYLITVTGKKLTVTCSQNMNHEYMSWYRQDPGLGLRQIYYSMNVEVTDKGDVPEGYKVSRKEKRNFPLILESPSPNQTSLYFCASSLAGAGEKLFFGSGTQLSVL.

The chain carries TRBV29-1 and TRBJ1-5; 7 positions agree with TRBD1. After removal of 7 bases from V and 0 bases from J, the junction contained 6 bases not matched to a gene. The CDR3 runs 14 residues. Germline assignment: CDR1 SQVTM and CDR2 ANQGSEA. CDR3 residues: CSAKTGHSNQPQHF. Here the CDR3 DNA reads TGCAGCGCTAAGACAGGGCATAGCAATCAGCCCCAGCATTTT.

V is TRBV29-1 and J is TRBJ2-5, with 9 bases that match TRBD1. The length of the CDR3 is 15 residues. The germline gives CDR1 SQVTM, CDR2 ANQGSEA. Unmatched junction bases numbered 11, after V lost 6 bases and J lost 3 bases. The DNA of the CDR3 is TGCAGCGTCAAGGGACAGGGAGGTCGGGAAGAGACCCAGTACTTC. It specifies CSVKGQGGREETQYF. Based on the CDR3 plus reference TRBV29-1 and TRBJ2-5, the full variable domain is SAVISQKPSRDICQRGTSLTIQCQVDSQVTMMFWYRQQPGQSLTLIATANQGSEATYESGFVIDKFPISRPNLTFSTLTVSNMSPEDSSIYLCSVKGQGGREETQYFGPGTRLLVL.

The chain has TRBV19 and TRBJ1-4; perhaps TRBD1 as D (6 bases). The CDR3 is 14 amino acids. Trimming pared 3 bases from V and 10 bases from J, leaving 15 bases between. The germline V gene encodes CDR1 LNHDA and CDR2 SQIVND (reference sequence). The DNA for the CDR3 is TGTGCCAGTAGTATGGGCGCCTTAGGGGGAAAACTGTTTTTT. Translation gives CASSMGALGGKLFF.

This clone came up once. The CDR3 DNA follows: TGTGCCAGCAGCCCCCGACGGCGGACCTACGAGCAGTACTTC. Protein sequence: CASSPRRRTYEQYF. The V and J genes are TRBV3-1 (or the pseudogene TRBV3-2) and TRBJ2-7, with D uncertain. This CDR3 spans 14 amino acids. CDR1 and CDR2 from the germline V gene are LGHDT and YNNKEL (reference sequence). V was pared by 4 bases and J by 2 bases, with 12 bases between.

The V and J genes are TRBV24-1 and TRBJ2-3; 9 positions match TRBD2. Germline CDR1 and CDR2: KGHDR and SFDVKD. The CDR3 length is 20 residues. V shed 4 bases and J 1 base; nucleotides not matched to a gene: 17. CDR3 coding DNA: TGTGCCACCAGTGACCCCGGGGTAGCGGGAGCTGGGTTTGGCACAGATACGCAGTATTTT. The encoded protein is CATSDPGVAGAGFGTDTQYF.

This clone was picked up a small number of times. V is TRBV4-3 and J is TRBJ2-1, with D tentatively TRBD2 (6 bases). Germline V CDR1 and CDR2: LGHNA, YSLEER. This CDR3 is built from 14 residues. Trimming left V 4 bases short and J 9 bases short, with 16 bases between. The DNA for the CDR3 is TGCGCCAGCAGCCTTAGTCCCGCGGGAAGTGAGCAGTTCTTC. This translates into CASSLSPAGSEQFF.

This chain links TRBV27 with TRBJ1-3; D is possibly TRBD1 (5 bases). V was trimmed by 7 bases and J by 2 bases, leaving 6 bases between them. Germline CDR1 reads MNHEY; CDR2 reads SMNVEV (reference sequence). The CDR3 sequence is 12 residues long. The CDR3 DNA sequence: TGTGCCAGCAAGACAGCTGGAAACACCATATATTTT. Its protein product is CASKTAGNTIYF.

The V call is TRBV27, the J call TRBJ2-7; a possible D gene is TRBD1 (5 bases). The length of the CDR3 is 13 residues. The V gene's germline CDR1 is MNHEY and CDR2 SMNVEV (reference sequence). Trimming took 7 bases from V and 5 from J, leaving 15 bases between them. The CDR3 protein is CASTPGFNDEQYF. CDR3 nucleotides: TGTGCCAGCACCCCAGGGTTCAACGACGAGCAGTACTTC.

This chain links TRBV11-2 with TRBJ1-1; 8 nucleotides match TRBD1. J was trimmed by 3 bases and V by 2 bases; bases with no gene match: 2. The germline V gene has CDR1 SGHAT and CDR2 FQNNGV. This CDR3 comprises 14 residues. The CDR3 bases are TGTGCCAGCAGCTTATTGGGACAGGACACTGAAGCTTTCTTT. Translating gives CASSLLGQDTEAFF.

This sequence joins TRBV19 and TRBJ1-2; possible D gene TRBD1, 5 bases. Germline values: CDR1 LNHDA, CDR2 SQIVND (reference sequence). V shed 0 bases and J shed 3 bases, with 14 bases lying between them. This CDR3 contains 16 residues. The CDR3 spells CASSIDDRTGDYGYTF. The CDR3 nucleotides read TGTGCCAGTAGTATAGATGACAGAACTGGGGACTATGGCTACACCTTC. Full variable domain (rest looked up from reference TRBV19 and TRBJ1-2): DGGITQSPKYLFRKEGQNVTLSCEQNLNHDAMYWYRQDPGQGLRLIYYSQIVNDFQKGDIAEGYSVSREKKESFPLTVTSAQKNPTAFYLCASSIDDRTGDYGYTFGSGTRLTVV.

This chain links TRBV9 with TRBJ1-6; TRBD1 matches at 8 bases. Germline V gene lookup returns CDR1 SGDLS and CDR2 YYNGEE. This CDR3 has 16 residues. Unmatched junction bases numbered 5, after V lost 1 base and J lost 5 bases. This CDR3 is CASSVRTGTDNSPLHF. In nucleotides, the CDR3 is TGTGCCAGCAGCGTAAGGACAGGGACAGATAATTCACCCCTCCACTTT.